The 24 T cell receptor beta chains below all came from one sample that was sequenced in a study of post-analysis software for immune sequencing data. Overall study results and limits: Five TRBV segments appeared more often in patients than in controls, and TRBV5-6, TRBV5-1 and TRBV20-1 were among these.

Their target antigens are unknown. Prepared TCR beta cDNA libraries contained unique molecular identifiers. TCRdb ran MiXCR on the PCR reads and lists one entry per CDR3 protein. Of roughly 800,000 distinct CDR3 sequences in the sample, approximately 57% were seen once. The specimen was blood. The receptors shown here come from a girl aged 5-17 years with multiple sclerosis.

The rearrangement joins TRBV4-1 to TRBJ2-5; TRBD2 matches 7 bases. Germline V gene sequence: CDR1 MGHRA, CDR2 YSYEKL. The ends lost 1 base at V and 2 bases at J; junction bases unmatched: 4. CDR3 length equals 15 residues. The CDR3 here is CASSQGGGLQETQYF. Written as DNA, the CDR3 is TGCGCCAGCAGCCAAGGGGGGGGACTACAAGAGACCCAGTACTTC.

The chain recombines TRBV2 with TRBJ2-5; D call uncertain. The J call may not be correct, given that the DNA end is closer to TRBJ2-7. CDR1 is SNHLY and CDR2 is FYNNEI in the germline V gene. CDR3 size: 9 residues. CDR3 protein: CASNYEQYF. CDR3 DNA sequence: TGTGCCAGCAACTACGAGCAGTACTTC.

The CDR3 is CASGLAPRGGGEQYF. CDR3 nucleotide sequence: TGTGCTAGTGGTTTGGCACCCCGCGGCGGGGGCGAGCAGTACTTC. The chain has TRBV12-5 and TRBJ2-5; 7 nucleotides agree with TRBD2. The DNA end lines up better with TRBJ2-7; the J call may be wrong. Germline CDR1 reads LGHNT; CDR2 reads FRNRAP. The CDR3 extends over 15 amino acids.

This rearrangement joins TRBV20-1 to TRBJ2-3, with D possibly being TRBD2 (6 bases). Germline V gene sequence: CDR1 DFQATT, CDR2 SNEGSKA (reference sequence). V dropped 5 bases and J dropped 2 bases, with 14 bases sitting between them. There are 14 residues in the CDR3. Here the CDR3 DNA reads TGCAGTGCTTCCGAGCGGGCAATCACAGATACGCAGTATTTT. Encoded protein: CSASERAITDTQYF.

The rearrangement links TRBV6-1 to TRBJ2-6; possible D gene TRBD1, 6 bases. V was clipped by 7 bases and J by 0 bases, with 16 bases between them. This CDR3 has 17 amino acids. From germline, CDR1 is MNHNS and CDR2 SASEGT. CDR3 nucleotide sequence: TGTGCCAGCATCGGAAGACAGGAACGCTCTGGGGCCAACGTCCTGACTTTC. This encodes CASIGRQERSGANVLTF.

The chain links TRBV20-1 to TRBJ2-5, with a tentative D call TRBD1 (5 bases). This CDR3 contains 12 residues. Trimming pared 3 bases from V and 2 bases from J, leaving 7 bases between. CDR1 and CDR2 (germline): DFQATT, SNEGSKA (reference sequence). CDR3 protein: CSASKGQETQYF. Here the CDR3 DNA reads TGCAGTGCTAGTAAGGGGCAAGAGACCCAGTACTTC.

The chain recombines TRBV10-1 with TRBJ2-3; 7 positions match TRBD2. Germline CDR1 and CDR2: WNHNN and SYGVQD (reference sequence). CDR3 size: 15 residues. V lost 3 bases to trimming and J lost 5 bases; unmatched junction nucleotides: 8. The CDR3 region has the DNA TGCGCCAGCAGTGACGAGGCGGGAGTGAAAGATACGCAGTATTTT. Translating gives CASSDEAGVKDTQYF.

The genes are TRBV7-2 and TRBJ2-2; TRBD2 matches 8 bases. The CDR3 loop spans 16 amino acids. V trimming: 7 bases; J trimming: 1 base; junction bases outside the gene matches: 8. Germline CDR1 and CDR2: SGHTA and FQGNSA. The CDR3 sequence: CASIVAGGQNTGELFF. CDR3 DNA: TGTGCCAGCATCGTCGCGGGAGGCCAGAACACCGGGGAGCTGTTTTTT. The variable domain in full, with the rest retrieved from reference TRBV7-2 and TRBJ2-2, is GAGVSQSPSNKVTEKGKDVELRCDPISGHTALYWYRQSLGQGLEFLIYFQGNSAPDKSGLPSDRFSAERTGGSVSTLTIQRTQQEDSAVYLCASIVAGGQNTGELFFGEGSRLTVL.

The chain is built from TRBV20-1 and TRBJ2-1, with 12 bases aligning to TRBD2. The J segment lost 13 bases and the V segment lost 5 bases, leaving 12 bases of the junction unmatched. This CDR3 is built from 14 residues. The germline V gene has CDR1 DFQATT and CDR2 SNEGSKA (reference sequence). The CDR3 spells CSASRTSGKETQFF. CDR3 bases: TGCAGTGCTTCCCGGACTAGCGGGAAGGAGACCCAGTTCTTC.

The chain has TRBV5-1 and TRBJ2-3; possibly TRBD2 for D (5 bases). With 4 bases removed from V and 0 bases from J, the gap between germline ends came to 12 bases. Germline V CDR1 and CDR2: SGHRS, YFSETQ. CDR3 length: 15 residues. The CDR3 nucleotides are TGCGCCAGCAGCGGAGGAGAACCCAGCACAGATACGCAGTATTTT. Protein product: CASSGGEPSTDTQYF.

J is TRBJ2-6 and V is TRBV28; D tentatively reads TRBD1 or TRBD2 (6 bases each). Trimming left V 1 base short and J 1 base short, with 14 bases between. Germline-derived CDR1 and CDR2 are MDHEN and SYDVKM. CDR3 length: 18 residues. CDR3 nucleotides: TGTGCCAGCAGTTTATTCGGGGGCGCACAGTCTGGGGCCAACGTCCTGACTTTC. It codes for CASSLFGGAQSGANVLTF.

Concerning this clonotype: Sequence at one end of the junction differs from germline and may be a read error. This chain uses TRBV5-1 with TRBJ2-5; D gene uncertain. This CDR3 comprises 11 residues. CDR1 and CDR2 from the germline V gene are SGHRS and YFSETQ. The CDR3, as DNA: TGCGCCAGCAGCTCGTATGAGATCCAGTACTTC. As protein: CASSSYEIQYF.

V is TRBV12-3 or TRBV12-4 and J is TRBJ2-1; TRBD1 matches 8 bases. J was trimmed by 6 bases and V by 5 bases; bases with no gene match: 9. This CDR3 is built from 15 residues. CDR3: CASSLAGQGGNEQFF. CDR3 nucleotide sequence: TGTGCCAGCAGTCTGGCCGGACAGGGAGGCAATGAGCAGTTCTTC.

This chain uses TRBV29-1 with TRBJ2-1; D remains unclear. The CDR3 spans 12 residues. Germline assignment: CDR1 SQVTM and CDR2 ANQGSEA. The V gene lost 4 bases and the J gene lost 6 bases, with 10 bases spanning the gap. CDR3 loop: CSVVPQANEQFF. CDR3 DNA sequence: TGCAGCGTTGTCCCCCAGGCCAATGAGCAGTTCTTC.

V is TRBV2 and J is TRBJ1-2, with TRBD1 identical over 10 bases. The CDR3 loop spans 18 amino acids. J gave up 5 bases and V 5 bases, and 17 bases lay outside the gene matches. In germline, CDR1 is SNHLY, CDR2 FYNNEI. CDR3 loop: CASSPTPRDRGGGYGYTF. CDR3 coding DNA: TGTGCCAGCAGTCCGACCCCGAGGGACAGGGGAGGTGGATATGGCTACACCTTC.

This chain uses TRBV15 with TRBJ2-3; perhaps TRBD1 as D (5 bases). The CDR3 length is 16 residues. V dropped 0 bases and J dropped 0 bases, with 10 bases sitting between them. Germline-derived CDR1 and CDR2 are LNHNV and YYDKDF (reference sequence). The CDR3 nucleotides are TGTGCCACCAGCAGAGATAGGGGATCTAGCACAGATACGCAGTATTTT. Its protein is CATSRDRGSSTDTQYF.

The sample holds a few counts of this clonotype. This chain links TRBV25-1 with TRBJ1-4; the D gene is possibly TRBD1 (5 bases). The V and J ends lost 1 base and 4 bases respectively, with 16 bases between them. Germline V gene data show CDR1 as MGHDK and CDR2 as SYGVNS. CDR3 length: 17 amino acids. The CDR3 region has the DNA TGTGCCAGCAGTGAATTAACGGGGCTGAGCCTTAATGAAAAACTGTTTTTT. Translating gives CASSELTGLSLNEKLFF.

The chain recombines TRBV7-9 with TRBJ2-6, with D possibly called TRBD1 or TRBD2 (5 bases each). CDR1 SEHNR and CDR2 FQNEAQ come from the germline V gene (reference sequence). The CDR3 has 16 residues. Trimming removed 5 bases at V and 2 bases at J, with 13 bases between. As DNA, the CDR3 is TGTGCCAGCAGCGGAGGCCAGGGAGCTGGGGCCAACGTCCTGACTTTC. The encoded protein is CASSGGQGAGANVLTF.

The chain is built from TRBV7-9 and TRBJ1-1; D not certain. Germline-derived CDR1 and CDR2 are SEHNR and FQNEAQ (reference sequence). V was trimmed by 5 bases and J by 7 bases, leaving 11 bases between them. CDR3 length: 12 residues. The CDR3 protein is CASSLNSLEAFF. The CDR3, as DNA: TGTGCCAGCAGCCTAAACTCTCTTGAAGCTTTCTTT.

CDR3 nucleotides: TGTGCCAGCAGCTTAGGTGACAGGATGAATTCACCCCTCCACTTT. Translation gives CASSLGDRMNSPLHF. The chain uses TRBV7-8 and TRBJ1-6, with D possibly TRBD1 on 6 matching bases. Trimming left V 1 base short and J 7 bases short, with 11 bases between. The CDR3 contains 15 residues. Germline V gene data show CDR1 as SGHVS and CDR2 as FQNEAQ.

V and J are TRBV10-2 and TRBJ1-2; the match to TRBD1 covers 8 bases. Trimming cost V 4 bases and J 2 bases; bases outside gene matches: 6. This CDR3 is 15 amino acids long. The germline V gene encodes CDR1 WSHSY and CDR2 SAAADI. For the CDR3, the DNA is TGCGCCAGCAGTGGATCAGGGGGCGGGAACTATGGCTACACCTTC. Encoded protein: CASSGSGGGNYGYTF.

The genes are TRBV29-1 and TRBJ1-5; TRBD1 matches at 10 bases. Germline V gene data show CDR1 as SQVTM and CDR2 as ANQGSEA. The CDR3 runs 14 residues. J was trimmed by 4 bases and V by 5 bases; bases with no gene match: 5. The CDR3 protein is CSVFGTGENQPQHF. The DNA for the CDR3 is TGCAGCGTTTTTGGGACAGGGGAGAATCAGCCCCAGCATTTT. Drawing the rest from reference TRBV29-1 and TRBJ1-5, the complete variable domain is SAVISQKPSRDICQRGTSLTIQCQVDSQVTMMFWYRQQPGQSLTLIATANQGSEATYESGFVIDKFPISRPNLTFSTLTVSNMSPEDSSIYLCSVFGTGENQPQHFGDGTRLSIL.

V gene TRBV12-3 or TRBV12-4 combines with J gene TRBJ2-1; 10 bases line up with TRBD2. The CDR3 extends over 16 amino acids. Germline trimming cut 5 bases from V and 4 bases from J; bases unmatched to any gene: 8. CDR3 region: CASSNQREGQYNEQFF. The CDR3 bases are TGTGCCAGCAGTAACCAGCGGGAGGGCCAATACAATGAGCAGTTCTTC.

The chain joins TRBV5-5 to TRBJ1-2; 9 bases fit TRBD1. There are 16 residues in the CDR3. CDR1 is SGHKS, CDR2 YYEKEE, per germline (reference sequence). Losses at the gene ends were 4 bases for V and 2 bases for J; bases not matched to a gene: 9. For the CDR3, the DNA is TGTGCCAGCAGCCGAACAGGGGGCGTAAGGAACTATGGCTACACCTTC. Amino acids: CASSRTGGVRNYGYTF.